Listed below are T cell receptor beta chains from one sample, sequenced in a study of blood T cell repertoires in COVID-19. Produced via immunoSEQ multiplex PCR; TCRdb's table is partial and in-frame only. The table records approximately 200,000 clones, roughly 80% of them present only once. The sequenced sample consisted of peripheral blood. The receptors were sampled from a woman of 80 years or more with acute or convalescent COVID-19. The CDR3 runs from the conserved cysteine through the conserved F or W. A D gene is named only where the DNA matches it firmly. Expanded clones are given a class, and other clones once, few, many or no size at all.

v_gene	abundance	j_gene	d_gene	CDR3nt	CDR3aa
TRBV5-4	once	TRBJ1-4	.	TGTGCCAGCAGCCTCGGTGGGCAGGGTGCAGAAAAACTGTTTTTT	CASSLGGQGAEKLFF
TRBV11-3	.	TRBJ1-4	TRBD1	TGTGCCAGCACTACTACAGGGGCCCTTAATGAAAAACTGTTTTTT	CASTTTGALNEKLFF
TRBV6-6	.	TRBJ1-4	TRBD1	TGTGCCAGCAGTTCCCCGGACAGGGCCCATGAAAAACTGTTTTTT	CASSSPDRAHEKLFF
TRBV4-3	.	TRBJ2-3	TRBD2	TGCGCCAGCAGCCGAAGCCCCGGGACTAGGGAGACAGATACGCAGTATTTT	CASSRSPGTRETDTQYF
TRBV15	once	TRBJ2-7	TRBD1	TGTGCCACCAGCAGAGACGGGACAGGGAACTACGAGCAGTACTTC	CATSRDGTGNYEQYF
TRBV30	.	TRBJ2-7	.	TGTGCCTTAATTAGCGGCCTCTCCTACGAGCAGTACTTC	CALISGLSYEQYF
TRBV14	.	TRBJ2-1	TRBD2	TGTGCCAGCAGCCAAGCCCCTAGCGGGGAGCAGTTCTTC	CASSQAPSGEQFF
TRBV9	.	TRBJ2-1	TRBD2	TGTGCCAGCAGCTTTTCCAGCGGGAGCTCCTACAATGAGCAGTTCTTC	CASSFSSGSSYNEQFF
TRBV3-1/TRBV3-2	.	TRBJ2-7	.	TGTGCCAGCAGCCCCCACACCTACGAGCAGTACTTC	CASSPHTYEQYF
TRBV14	few	TRBJ1-1	.	TGTGCCAGCAATATCAGGGTTGACACTGAAGCTTTCTTT	CASNIRVDTEAFF
TRBV6-2/TRBV6-3	.	TRBJ2-7	.	TGTGCCAGCAGTTACTCGAGCCTAGGCTACGAGCAGTACTTC	CASSYSSLGYEQYF
TRBV4-1	many	TRBJ1-2	TRBD1	TGCGCCAGCAGCCAAGGACAGGGAAGTAACTATGGCTACACCTTC	CASSQGQGSNYGYTF
TRBV25-1	once	TRBJ1-2	.	TGTGCCAGTTACAGGGAAGGACTCTATGGCTACACCTTC	CASYREGLYGYTF
TRBV3-1/TRBV3-2	once	TRBJ2-1	TRBD2	TGTGCCAGCAGTCCCCAGGCGGGAGGGCTCCATGAGCAGTTCTTC	CASSPQAGGLHEQFF
TRBV9	.	TRBJ1-3	.	TGTGCCAGCAGCGTAGGCGGGTTACGGTCTGGAAACACCATATATTTT	CASSVGGLRSGNTIYF
TRBV5-1	.	TRBJ2-5	.	TGCGCCAGCAGCTTACAGGGATCGGGAGAGACCCAGTACTTC	CASSLQGSGETQYF
TRBV24-1	.	TRBJ2-6	.	TGTGCCACCAGTCGCACGGAGCCTGGGGCCAACGTCCTGACTTTC	CATSRTEPGANVLTF
TRBV5-5	.	TRBJ1-2	TRBD1	TGTGCCAGCAGCCGGGGACAGAACTATGGCTACACCTTC	CASSRGQNYGYTF
TRBV19	.	TRBJ1-2	.	TGTGCCAGTAGTATTGGCAGGGCCTCCGTCAGCTACACCTTC	CASSIGRASVSYTF
TRBV7-3	.	TRBJ1-1	.	TGTGCCAGCAGCTTAACGGAGGCCACTGAAGCTTTCTTT	CASSLTEATEAFF
TRBV27	once	TRBJ1-2	.	TGTGCCAGCAGTTCCACGACCTCGGGTAGGGAGCCCTATGGCTACACCTTC	CASSSTTSGREPYGYTF
TRBV30	.	TRBJ1-4	.	TGTGCCTGGAGTGTAAAGTACTCGGTATCCCCCGAAAAACTGTTTTTT	CAWSVKYSVSPEKLFF
TRBV6-2/TRBV6-3	.	TRBJ2-1	TRBD1	TGTGCCAGCAGTCAACTTCCGGGACAGGGGGTTAATGAGCAGTTCTTC	CASSQLPGQGVNEQFF
TRBV30	.	TRBJ1-2	.	TGTGCCGGGAGGCGCGGAAATGGCTACACCTTC	CAGRRGNGYTF
TRBV2	.	TRBJ2-5	TRBD2	TGTGCCAGCAGTCCCGGACTAGCGGGAGTGGGTGAGACCCAGTACTTC	CASSPGLAGVGETQYF
TRBV7-9	.	TRBJ1-2	TRBD1	TGTGCCAGCAGCTTAGCATTTACCATCCCCGGGACAGATGGCTACACCTTC	CASSLAFTIPGTDGYTF
TRBV29-1	.	TRBJ2-1	TRBD2	TGCAGCGCTCATGGGGTAGCGGGGGGTCCACAGTTCTTC	CSAHGVAGGPQFF
TRBV5-1	.	TRBJ1-6	TRBD1	TGCGCCAGCAGCTTGGTTGGGACAGGGAGTAATTCACCCCTCCACTTT	CASSLVGTGSNSPLHF
TRBV10-3	.	TRBJ2-3	TRBD2	TGTGCCATCAGTGACCTAGCGGGAGGGCCGGCAGATACGCAGTATTTT	CAISDLAGGPADTQYF
TRBV3-1/TRBV3-2	.	TRBJ2-7	.	TGTGCCAGCAGCCAAAGCTTCAACGAGCAGTACTTC	CASSQSFNEQYF
TRBV19	.	TRBJ2-1	TRBD2	TGTGCCAGTAGTATCCTAACTAGCGGGAGATACAATGAGCAGTTCTTC	CASSILTSGRYNEQFF
TRBV18	.	TRBJ1-2	TRBD1	TGTGCCAGCTCACCAGGGACAGTTAACTATGGCTACACTTTC	CASSPGTVNYGYTF
TRBV27	.	TRBJ2-7	.	TGTGCCAGCAGTCAACGGGACAACTACGAGCAGTACTTC	CASSQRDNYEQYF
TRBV11-2	.	TRBJ1-2	TRBD1	TGTGCCAGCAGCCTCGGAGACAGGGGAAACTATGGCTACACCTTC	CASSLGDRGNYGYTF
TRBV5-5	medium-sized	TRBJ2-1	TRBD2	TGTGCCAGCAGCGGGGAGCCGACTAGCCTCAATGAGCAGTTCTTC	CASSGEPTSLNEQFF
TRBV7-2	.	TRBJ2-3	TRBD2	TGTGCCAGCAGCTTAGTCGTAGCGGGGGGCCCCGCTGATACGCAGTATTTT	CASSLVVAGGPADTQYF
TRBV6-6	.	TRBJ2-7	.	TGTGCCAGCAGAGGTGGACAGCCCTACGAGCAGTACTTC	CASRGGQPYEQYF
TRBV12-3/TRBV12-4	once	TRBJ2-1	TRBD2	TGTGCCAGCAGGGGGACCGGGACTAGTAAGTTCTTC	CASRGTGTSKFF
TRBV29-1	.	TRBJ2-2	TRBD1	TGCAGCGCCGGACAGGGGAACACCGGGGAGCTGTTTTTT	CSAGQGNTGELFF
TRBV10-3	.	TRBJ1-5	.	TGTGCCATCAGTGATGCAGGGAATGGCAATCAGCCCCAGCATTTT	CAISDAGNGNQPQHF
TRBV19	.	TRBJ2-7	.	TGTGCCAGTAGTATAGGCGCCGGACAGCCTGAAGAGCAGTACTTC	CASSIGAGQPEEQYF
TRBV28	.	TRBJ1-2	.	TGTGCCAGCAGTAACAGGGACGGTTGGGATGGCTACACCTTC	CASSNRDGWDGYTF
TRBV10-1	.	TRBJ2-3	TRBD1	TGCGCCAGCAGTTCCCGGGACAGTAGCACAGATACGCAGTATTTT	CASSSRDSSTDTQYF
TRBV28	.	TRBJ2-2	.	TGTGCCAGCAGTTTCGCGGCTAGCGCCTTGAACACCGGGGAGCTGTTTTTT	CASSFAASALNTGELFF
TRBV29-1	.	TRBJ1-3	.	TGCAGCGTTGGTCAGGGGGGAAACACCATATATTTT	CSVGQGGNTIYF
TRBV5-1	.	TRBJ1-1	.	TGCGCCAGCAGCCGTACAGCAAACACTGAAGCTTTCTTT	CASSRTANTEAFF
TRBV6-1	.	TRBJ2-5	.	TGTGCCAGCAGTGAAGGGAGAGGGCAAGAGACCCAGTACTTC	CASSEGRGQETQYF